This T cell receptor (beta chain) was recorded in a study of PD-L1 blockade in urothelial cancer. Only in-frame clones appear in the TCRdb table, and some are missing; sequencing was by immunoSEQ multiplex PCR. The repertoire holds tens of thousands of clones, with roughly 77% as singletons. The TCR was taken from a man aged 70 or older with urothelial cancer. Material: PBMCs, obtained around atezolizumab (anti-PD-L1) treatment.

CDR3 amino acids: CASSLALSGTSGSNEQFF. The CDR3 DNA sequence: TGTGCCAGCAGCTTAGCTCTCTCCGGGACTAGCGGTAGCAATGAGCAGTTCTTC. The chain couples TRBV7-2 to TRBJ2-1; 11 bases align to TRBD2. CDR3 length: 18 residues. CDR1 is SGHTA and CDR2 is FQGNSA in the germline V gene. The V gene end was trimmed by 0 bases and the J gene end by 6 bases; junction bases not matched to a gene: 10.